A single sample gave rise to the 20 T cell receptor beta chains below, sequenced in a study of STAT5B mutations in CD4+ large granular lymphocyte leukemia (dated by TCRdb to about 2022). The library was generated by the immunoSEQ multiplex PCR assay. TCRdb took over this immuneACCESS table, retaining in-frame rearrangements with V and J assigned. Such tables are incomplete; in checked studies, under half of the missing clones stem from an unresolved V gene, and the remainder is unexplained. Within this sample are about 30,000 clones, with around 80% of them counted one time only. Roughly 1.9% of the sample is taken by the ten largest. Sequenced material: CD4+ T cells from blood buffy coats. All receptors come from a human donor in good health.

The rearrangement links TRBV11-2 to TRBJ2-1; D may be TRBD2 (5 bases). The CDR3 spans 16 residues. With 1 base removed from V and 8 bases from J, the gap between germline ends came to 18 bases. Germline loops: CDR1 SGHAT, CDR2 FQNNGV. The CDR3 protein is CASSLAGQQRADEQFF. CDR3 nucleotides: TGTGCCAGCAGCTTAGCCGGCCAGCAGAGGGCTGATGAGCAGTTCTTC. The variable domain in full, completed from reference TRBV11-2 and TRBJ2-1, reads EAGVAQSPRYKIIEKRQSVAFWCNPISGHATLYWYQQILGQGPKLLIQFQNNGVVDDSQLPKDRFSAERLKGVDSTLKIQPAKLEDSAVYLCASSLAGQQRADEQFFGPGTRLTVL.

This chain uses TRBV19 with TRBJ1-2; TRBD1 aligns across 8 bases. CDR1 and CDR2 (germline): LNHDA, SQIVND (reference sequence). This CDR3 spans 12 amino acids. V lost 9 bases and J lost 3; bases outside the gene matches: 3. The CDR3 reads CASRQGYYGYTF. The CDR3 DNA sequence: TGTGCCAGCCGACAGGGGTACTATGGCTACACCTTC.

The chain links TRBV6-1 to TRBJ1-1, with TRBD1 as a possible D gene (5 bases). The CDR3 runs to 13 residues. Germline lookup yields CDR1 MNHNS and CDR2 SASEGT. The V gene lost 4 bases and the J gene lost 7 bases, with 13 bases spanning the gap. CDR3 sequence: CASSAPFRDEAFF. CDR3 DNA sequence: TGTGCCAGCAGTGCCCCCTTCAGGGATGAAGCTTTCTTT.

The CDR3 sequence is CARIDDRGLYEQYF. The CDR3 nucleotides are TGCGCCAGGATAGACGACAGGGGGCTTTACGAGCAGTACTTC. The chain carries TRBV5-1 and TRBJ2-7; 10 bases match TRBD1. The J segment lost 4 bases and the V segment lost 8 bases, leaving 9 bases of the junction unmatched. The germline V gene has CDR1 SGHRS and CDR2 YFSETQ. The CDR3 has 14 amino acids.

The CDR3 loop reads CASSLREQAFF. The CDR3 DNA sequence: TGTGCCAGCAGTTTACGAGAACAAGCTTTCTTT. The chain is built from TRBV28 and TRBJ1-1; D call uncertain. Trimming took 2 bases from V and 9 from J, leaving 7 bases between them. From germline, CDR1 is MDHEN and CDR2 SYDVKM. The CDR3 loop spans 11 amino acids.

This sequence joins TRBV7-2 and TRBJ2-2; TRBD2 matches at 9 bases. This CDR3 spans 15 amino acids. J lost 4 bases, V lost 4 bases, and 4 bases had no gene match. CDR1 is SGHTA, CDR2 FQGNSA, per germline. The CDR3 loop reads CASSSTSGSTGELFF. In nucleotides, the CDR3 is TGTGCCAGCAGCTCGACTAGCGGAAGCACCGGGGAGCTGTTTTTT.

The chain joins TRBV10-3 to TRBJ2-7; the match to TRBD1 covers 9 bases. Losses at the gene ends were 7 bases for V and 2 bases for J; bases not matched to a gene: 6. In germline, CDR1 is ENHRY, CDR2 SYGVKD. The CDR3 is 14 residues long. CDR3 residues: CAINMGQGTYEQYF. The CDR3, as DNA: TGTGCCATCAACATGGGACAGGGAACCTACGAGCAGTACTTC.

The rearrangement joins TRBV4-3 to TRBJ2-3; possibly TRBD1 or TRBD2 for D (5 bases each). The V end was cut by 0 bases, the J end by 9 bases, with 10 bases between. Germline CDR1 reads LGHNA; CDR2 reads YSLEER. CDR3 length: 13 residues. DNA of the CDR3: TGCGCCAGCAGCCAAGATGGCAGGGAGACGCAGTATTTT. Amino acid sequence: CASSQDGRETQYF.

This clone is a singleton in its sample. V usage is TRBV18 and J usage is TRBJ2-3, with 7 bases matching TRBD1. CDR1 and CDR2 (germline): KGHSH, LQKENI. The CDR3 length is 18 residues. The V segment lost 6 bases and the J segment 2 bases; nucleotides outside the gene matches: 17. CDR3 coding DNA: TGTGCCAGCTCCCCCGGGGTTCTCGGGACAGCCTCCACAGATACGCAGTATTTT. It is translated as CASSPGVLGTASTDTQYF.

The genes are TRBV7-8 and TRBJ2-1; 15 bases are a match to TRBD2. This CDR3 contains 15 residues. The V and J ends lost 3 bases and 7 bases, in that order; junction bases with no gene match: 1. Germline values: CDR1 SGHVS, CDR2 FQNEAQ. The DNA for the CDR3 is TGTGCCAGCAGCTTTGGACTAGCGGGAGGGAATGAGCAGTTCTTC. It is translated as CASSFGLAGGNEQFF.

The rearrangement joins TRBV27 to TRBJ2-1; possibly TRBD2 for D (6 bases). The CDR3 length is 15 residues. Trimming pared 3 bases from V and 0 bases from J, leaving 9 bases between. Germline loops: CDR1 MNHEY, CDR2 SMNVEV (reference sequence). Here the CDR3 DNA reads TGTGCCAGCAGTTTGGAGGGGAGCTCCTACAATGAGCAGTTCTTC. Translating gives CASSLEGSSYNEQFF.

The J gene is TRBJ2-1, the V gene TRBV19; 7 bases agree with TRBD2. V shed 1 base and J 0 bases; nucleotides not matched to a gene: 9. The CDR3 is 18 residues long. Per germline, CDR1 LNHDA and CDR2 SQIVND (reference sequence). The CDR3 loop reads CASSIVVPGLSSYNEQFF. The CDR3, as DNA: TGTGCCAGTAGTATAGTAGTTCCGGGACTAAGCTCCTACAATGAGCAGTTCTTC.

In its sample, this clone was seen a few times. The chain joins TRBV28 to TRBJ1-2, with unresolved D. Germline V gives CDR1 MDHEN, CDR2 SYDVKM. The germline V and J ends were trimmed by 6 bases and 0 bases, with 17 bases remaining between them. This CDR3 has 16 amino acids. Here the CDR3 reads CASRPGLGSPNYGYTF. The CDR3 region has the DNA TGTGCCAGCAGACCGGGCCTAGGGAGCCCTAACTATGGCTACACCTTC.

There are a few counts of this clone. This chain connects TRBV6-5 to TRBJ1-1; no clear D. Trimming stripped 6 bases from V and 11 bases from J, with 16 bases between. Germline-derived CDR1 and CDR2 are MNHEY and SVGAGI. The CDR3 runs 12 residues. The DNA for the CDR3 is TGTGCCAGCAGATCGACGGCGGGTTCCGCTTTCTTT. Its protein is CASRSTAGSAFF.

The CDR3 loop is CASSWTGGTGELFF. The CDR3 DNA reads as TGTGCCAGCAGCTGGACGGGGGGTACCGGGGAGCTGTTTTTT. V and J are TRBV11-2 and TRBJ2-2; TRBD2 matches at 7 bases. Looked up from germline, CDR1 is SGHAT and CDR2 is FQNNGV. The CDR3 contains 14 residues. The ends lost 4 bases at V and 5 bases at J; junction bases unmatched: 4.

This CDR3 is CASSALGTSFFF. The CDR3 DNA follows: TGTGCCAGTAGTGCCTTGGGGACTAGCTTTTTCTTC. This rearrangement joins TRBV19 to TRBJ2-1; 9 bases are shared with TRBD2. V lost 5 bases and J lost 16; bases outside the gene matches: 9. Germline CDR1 is LNHDA and CDR2 is SQIVND (reference sequence). This CDR3 has 12 residues.

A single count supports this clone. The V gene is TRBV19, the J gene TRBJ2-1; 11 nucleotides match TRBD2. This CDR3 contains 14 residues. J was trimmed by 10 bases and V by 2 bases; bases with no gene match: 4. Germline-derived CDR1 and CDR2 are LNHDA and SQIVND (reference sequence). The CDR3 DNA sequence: TGTGCCAGTAGTATACTTACTAGCGGGGGCGAGCAGTTCTTC. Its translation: CASSILTSGGEQFF. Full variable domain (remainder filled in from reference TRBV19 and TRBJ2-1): DGGITQSPKYLFRKEGQNVTLSCEQNLNHDAMYWYRQDPGQGLRLIYYSQIVNDFQKGDIAEGYSVSREKKESFPLTVTSAQKNPTAFYLCASSILTSGGEQFFGPGTRLTVL.

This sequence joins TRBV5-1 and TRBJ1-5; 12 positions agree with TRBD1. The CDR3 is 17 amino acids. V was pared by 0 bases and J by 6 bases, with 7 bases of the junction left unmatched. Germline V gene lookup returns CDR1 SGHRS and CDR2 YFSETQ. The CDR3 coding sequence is TGCGCCAGCAGCTTGGGGACGGGACAGGGGGCAAGTCAGCCCCAGCATTTT. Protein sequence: CASSLGTGQGASQPQHF.

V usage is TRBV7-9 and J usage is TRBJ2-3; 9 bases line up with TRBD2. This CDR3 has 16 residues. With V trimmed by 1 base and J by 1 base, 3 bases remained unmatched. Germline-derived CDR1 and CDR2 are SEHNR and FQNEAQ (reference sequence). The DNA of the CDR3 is TGTGCCAGCAGCTTAGAGAGCGGGGGGCGCACAGATACGCAGTATTTT. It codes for CASSLESGGRTDTQYF.

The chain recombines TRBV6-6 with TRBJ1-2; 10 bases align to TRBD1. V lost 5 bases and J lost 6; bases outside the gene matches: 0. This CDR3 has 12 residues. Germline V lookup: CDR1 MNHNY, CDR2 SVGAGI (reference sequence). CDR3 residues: CASSGQGDGYTF. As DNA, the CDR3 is TGTGCCAGCAGTGGACAGGGGGATGGCTACACCTTC.